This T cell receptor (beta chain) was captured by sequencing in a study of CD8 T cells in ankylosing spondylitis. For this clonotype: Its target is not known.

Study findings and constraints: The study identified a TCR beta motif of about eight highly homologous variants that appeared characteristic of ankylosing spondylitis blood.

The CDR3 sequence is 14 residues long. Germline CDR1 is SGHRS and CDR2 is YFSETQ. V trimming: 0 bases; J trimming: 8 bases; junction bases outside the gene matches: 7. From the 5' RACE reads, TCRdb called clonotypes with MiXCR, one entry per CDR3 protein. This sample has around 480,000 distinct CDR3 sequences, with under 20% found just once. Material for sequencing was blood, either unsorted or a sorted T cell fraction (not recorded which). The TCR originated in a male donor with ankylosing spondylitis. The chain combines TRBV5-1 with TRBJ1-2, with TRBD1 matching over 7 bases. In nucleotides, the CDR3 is TGCGCCAGCAGCTTGGACGGGACAGCTACCGGCTACACCTTC. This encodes CASSLDGTATGYTF.